The 29 T cell receptor beta chains reported below all come from one sample, sequenced in a study of cytomegalovirus exposure and HLA in healthy donors. In the PCR, 60 Vbeta and 13 Jbeta primers were used. Data came from immunoSEQ multiplex PCR; TCRdb stores just in-frame clones and leaves some out. In the table there are tens of thousands of clones, 80% to 90% of which are singletons. The source material was PBMCs. The receptors derive from a woman in her twenties or thirties in good health and CMV-seronegative.

The chain links TRBV5-6 to TRBJ2-3; 7 bases agree with TRBD2. V was clipped by 5 bases and J by 2 bases; unmatched bases: 5. The V gene's germline CDR1 is SGHDT and CDR2 YYEEEE. CDR3 length: 14 amino acids. The CDR3 sequence is CASSWRENTDTQYF. The CDR3, as DNA: TGTGCCAGCAGTTGGCGGGAGAACACAGATACGCAGTATTTT.

The chain uses TRBV5-6 and TRBJ1-1; D call uncertain. Trimming removed 1 base from V and 0 bases from J, with 10 bases in between. This CDR3 region has 15 residues. The germline V gene encodes CDR1 SGHDT and CDR2 YYEEEE. The CDR3 is CASSLWWEMNTEAFF. CDR3 in DNA: TGTGCCAGCAGCTTGTGGTGGGAGATGAACACTGAAGCTTTCTTT.

The chain recombines TRBV7-9 with TRBJ1-6; D not certain. V gave up 5 bases and J gave up 0 bases, with 11 bases separating them. Germline CDR1 is SEHNR and CDR2 is FQNEAQ (reference sequence). This CDR3 has 16 residues. The CDR3 bases are TGTGCCAGCAGCCGGGCGGGTAGCTCCTATAATTCACCCCTCCACTTT. It encodes CASSRAGSSYNSPLHF.

This clone was observed once. The chain combines TRBV7-8 with TRBJ2-7, with D unresolved. The CDR3 is made up of 12 amino acids. Germline V CDR1 and CDR2: SGHVS, FQNEAQ. V lost 5 bases to trimming and J lost 0 bases, with 5 bases between them. CDR3 amino acids: CASSPSSYEQYF. The CDR3 coding sequence is TGTGCCAGCAGCCCCAGCTCCTACGAGCAGTACTTC.

A few counts support this clone. This chain links TRBV5-5 with TRBJ2-2; TRBD2 agrees at 8 bases. Trimming cost V 4 bases and J 4 bases; bases outside gene matches: 9. The CDR3 length is 16 residues. Germline V gene lookup returns CDR1 SGHKS and CDR2 YYEKEE (reference sequence). CDR3 amino acids: CASSPTGTSLTGELFF. Here the CDR3 DNA reads TGTGCCAGCAGCCCCACCGGGACTAGTCTCACCGGGGAGCTGTTTTTT.

V and J are TRBV7-9 and TRBJ1-1; D is undetermined. Trimming took 5 bases from V and 4 from J, leaving 11 bases between them. Germline CDR1 SEHNR, CDR2 FQNEAQ (reference sequence). This CDR3 contains 13 residues. This CDR3 is CASSLLDGTEAFF. The CDR3 DNA follows: TGTGCCAGCAGCCTATTAGATGGCACTGAAGCTTTCTTT.

The J gene is TRBJ2-1, the V gene TRBV28; TRBD2 matches at 13 bases. Trimming took 3 bases from V and 2 from J; bases not matched to a gene: 7. The CDR3 loop spans 18 amino acids. Germline CDR1 and CDR2: MDHEN and SYDVKM. The CDR3 loop reads CASSLGTSGIFAYNEQFF. The CDR3, as DNA: TGTGCCAGCAGTTTGGGGACTAGCGGGATTTTCGCCTACAATGAGCAGTTCTTC.

This chain uses TRBV27 with TRBJ2-7, with 10 bases matching TRBD2. The CDR3 sequence is 15 residues long. The trim removed 5 bases at V and 7 bases at J, leaving 11 bases unmatched. Per germline, CDR1 MNHEY and CDR2 SMNVEV (reference sequence). For the CDR3, the DNA is TGTGCCAGCAGTACGACTAGCGGGTACGAATGGGAGCAGTACTTC. Translation: CASSTTSGYEWEQYF.

This chain links TRBV10-2 with TRBJ2-7, with D perhaps matching TRBD2 (7 bases). This CDR3 is built from 13 residues. In germline, CDR1 is WSHSY, CDR2 SAAADI. Trimming shortened V by 10 bases and J by 4 bases, and 17 bases separated the two germline ends. CDR3 bases: TGCGCCACTAGAAGGGGGGGCGAGTACGAGCAGTACTTC. This codes for CATRRGGEYEQYF.

The chain joins TRBV11-1 to TRBJ1-1; D ambiguous. The CDR3 covers 13 residues. Per germline, CDR1 SGHAT and CDR2 FQDESV (reference sequence). Deletions cut 3 bases from V and 4 bases from J, with 9 bases between. This chain's CDR3 is CASSFRSGTEAFF. CDR3 sequence (DNA): TGTGCCAGCAGCTTCCGATCGGGCACTGAAGCTTTCTTT. The full variable domain, its missing parts supplied by reference TRBV11-1 and TRBJ1-1, is EAEVAQSPRYKITEKSQAVAFWCDPISGHATLYWYRQILGQGPELLVQFQDESVVDDSQLPKDRFSAERLKGVDSTLKIQPAELGDSAMYLCASSFRSGTEAFFGQGTRLTVV.

The chain carries TRBV7-8 and TRBJ1-1, with unresolved D. The CDR3 contains 14 residues. Germline loops: CDR1 SGHVS, CDR2 FQNEAQ. V was pared by 2 bases and J by 4 bases, with 11 bases between. The CDR3 reads CASSLRGIGTEAFF. In DNA form, the CDR3 reads TGTGCCAGCAGCTTACGGGGTATTGGCACTGAAGCTTTCTTT. The full variable domain, rest sourced from reference TRBV7-8 and TRBJ1-1, is GAGVSQSPRYKVAKRGQDVALRCDPISGHVSLFWYQQALGQGPEFLTYFQNEAQLDKSGLPSDRFFAERPEGSVSTLKIQRTQQEDSAVYLCASSLRGIGTEAFFGQGTRLTVV.

The chain carries TRBV7-8 and TRBJ2-5; 11 positions match TRBD1. TRBJ2-7 matches the DNA end more closely, so the J call is doubtful. Germline V lookup: CDR1 SGHVS, CDR2 FQNEAQ. The CDR3 consists of 20 residues. CDR3 amino acids: CASSPQGGDRGGLFIHEQYF. CDR3 bases: TGTGCCAGCAGCCCCCAAGGTGGGGACAGGGGGGGACTTTTTATTCACGAGCAGTACTTC.

The V gene is TRBV25-1, the J gene TRBJ2-5, with D perhaps TRBD2 (5 bases). V gave up 8 bases and J gave up 1 base, with 14 bases separating them. This CDR3 region has 14 residues. Germline V CDR1 and CDR2: MGHDK, SYGVNS. In nucleotides, the CDR3 is TGTGCCAGCCTAGCAGGCCATATCCAAGAGACCCAGTACTTC. As protein: CASLAGHIQETQYF. Complete variable domain (other parts from reference TRBV25-1 and TRBJ2-5): EADIYQTPRYLVIGTGKKITLECSQTMGHDKMYWYQQDPGMELHLIHYSYGVNSTEKGDLSSESTVSRIRTEHFPLTLESARPSHTSQYLCASLAGHIQETQYFGPGTRLLVL.

This clone was seen only a few times. The V and J genes are TRBV5-4 and TRBJ2-7; possibly TRBD2 for D (6 bases). Germline V gene lookup returns CDR1 SGHNT and CDR2 YYREEE (reference sequence). This CDR3 comprises 14 residues. V lost 0 bases to trimming and J lost 2 bases, with 9 bases between them. The DNA of the CDR3 is TGTGCCAGCAGCTTGGCGGCTAGCGCCTACGAGCAGTACTTC. Translated: CASSLAASAYEQYF.

J is TRBJ2-6 and V is TRBV19, with D perhaps TRBD2 (5 bases). V gave up 9 bases and J gave up 2 bases, with 11 bases separating them. CDR3 length: 14 amino acids. Germline V lookup: CDR1 LNHDA, CDR2 SQIVND (reference sequence). The CDR3 DNA sequence: TGTGCCAGCAGTCCGAGGGCTGGGGCCAACGTCCTGACTTTC. It encodes CASSPRAGANVLTF. The complete variable domain, with remaining parts taken from reference TRBV19 and TRBJ2-6, reads DGGITQSPKYLFRKEGQNVTLSCEQNLNHDAMYWYRQDPGQGLRLIYYSQIVNDFQKGDIAEGYSVSREKKESFPLTVTSAQKNPTAFYLCASSPRAGANVLTFGAGSRLTVL.

CDR3 residues: CASSQSRQALGAEAFF. CDR3 sequence (DNA): TGCGCCAGCAGTCAATCACGACAGGCCCTAGGCGCTGAAGCTTTCTTT. The chain recombines TRBV23-1 with TRBJ1-1; tentatively, D is TRBD1 (6 bases). Being an ORF, TRBV23-1 has a function that is uncertain. The V gene lost 0 bases and the J gene lost 6 bases, with 17 bases spanning the gap. CDR3 length: 16 residues.

The genes are TRBV9 and TRBJ2-1; 9 bases map to TRBD2. The ends lost 0 bases at V and 12 bases at J; junction bases unmatched: 16. This CDR3 is built from 17 residues. Germline V CDR1 and CDR2: SGDLS, YYNGEE. The CDR3 nucleotides read TGTGCCAGCAGCGTAGGGGGCTCGGGACTAGCAGAACCTACGCAGTTCTTC. Amino acids: CASSVGGSGLAEPTQFF.

CDR3 amino acids: CASSYSSPGQGHKQYF. DNA for the CDR3: TGTGCCAGCAGTTACTCGTCGCCGGGACAGGGGCACAAGCAGTACTTC. The chain recombines TRBV6-5 with TRBJ2-7; 10 bases are a match to TRBD1. With 0 bases clipped from V and 8 bases from J, the junction kept 10 bases outside the gene matches. CDR3 length equals 16 residues. Germline-derived CDR1 and CDR2 are MNHEY and SVGAGI.

This rearrangement joins TRBV4-3 to TRBJ2-7; D call uncertain. The CDR3 is made up of 14 amino acids. Germline V gene data show CDR1 as LGHNA and CDR2 as YSLEER. Between the trimmed V and J ends, which lost 0 bases and 0 bases, there was a span of 6 bases. CDR3: CASSQERSSYEQYF. Here the CDR3 DNA reads TGCGCCAGCAGCCAAGAGCGGAGCTCCTACGAGCAGTACTTC.

The genes are TRBV28 and TRBJ2-5; 7 bases agree with TRBD1. The CDR3 runs to 14 residues. V dropped 6 bases and J dropped 2; count of bases not matched to a gene: 6. Looked up from germline, CDR1 is MDHEN and CDR2 is SYDVKM. The CDR3 nucleotides are TGTGCCAGCAGCCCGGACAGGCGACAAGAGACCCAGTACTTC. Protein sequence: CASSPDRRQETQYF.

About this clone: Relative to the germline gene, one junction end is altered; a read error may explain this. This chain uses TRBV7-9 with TRBJ2-7; D assignment may be TRBD1 or TRBD2 (6 bases each). The CDR3 extends over 13 amino acids. Germline CDR1 is SEHNR and CDR2 is FQNEAQ (reference sequence). The chain's CDR3 is CSSRRGQTYEQYF. CDR3 sequence (DNA): TGTTCCAGCAGGAGGGGACAAACCTACGAGCAGTACTTC.

The gene calls are TRBV7-8 and TRBJ2-1, with D possibly being TRBD2 (5 bases). The germline V and J ends were trimmed by 7 bases and 5 bases, with 12 bases remaining between them. This CDR3 is built from 13 residues. Per germline, CDR1 SGHVS and CDR2 FQNEAQ. This CDR3 is CASTDPGNNEQFF. The CDR3 DNA is TGTGCCAGCACGGACCCGGGGAACAATGAGCAGTTCTTC.

This clone was observed a single time. The V gene is TRBV7-2, the J gene TRBJ2-7; perhaps TRBD2 as D (5 bases). Germline V lookup: CDR1 SGHTA, CDR2 FQGNSA. The CDR3 is 14 amino acids. Trimming took off 6 bases at V and 3 bases at J, with 15 bases between the two ends. The CDR3 reads CASRDPFRDYEQYF. The CDR3 nucleotides are TGTGCCAGCAGGGATCCCTTCCGGGACTACGAGCAGTACTTC. Based on the CDR3 plus reference TRBV7-2 and TRBJ2-7, the full variable domain is GAGVSQSPSNKVTEKGKDVELRCDPISGHTALYWYRQSLGQGLEFLIYFQGNSAPDKSGLPSDRFSAERTGGSVSTLTIQRTQQEDSAVYLCASRDPFRDYEQYFGPGTRLTVT.

The chain carries TRBV6-1 and TRBJ1-2; TRBD1 matches at 8 bases. The trim removed 6 bases at V and 7 bases at J, leaving 10 bases unmatched. Germline CDR1 reads MNHNS; CDR2 reads SASEGT. This CDR3 region has 14 residues. The CDR3 DNA is TGTGCCAGCAGACAGGACAGGGCGGCCGGTGGCTACACCTTC. This gives the protein CASRQDRAAGGYTF.

This clone was seen a handful of times. The rearrangement joins TRBV28 to TRBJ2-5; the D is unclear. Looked up from germline, CDR1 is MDHEN and CDR2 is SYDVKM. V lost 1 base to trimming and J lost 9 bases, with 15 bases between them. CDR3 size: 14 residues. CDR3 amino acids: CASSLYQIQFAQYF. The CDR3 DNA reads TGTGCCAGCAGTTTATACCAGATCCAATTTGCCCAGTACTTC.

V usage is TRBV7-2 and J usage is TRBJ2-1, with a possible D match to TRBD2 (5 bases). The CDR3 sequence is 13 residues long. V lost 8 bases to trimming and J lost 2 bases, with 10 bases between them. In germline, CDR1 is SGHTA, CDR2 FQGNSA. This CDR3 is CASGSATYNEQFF. DNA of the CDR3: TGTGCCAGCGGGAGCGCCACCTACAATGAGCAGTTCTTC.

This clone was seen a few times. The chain couples TRBV4-1 to TRBJ2-7, with a tentative D call TRBD2 (5 bases). The ends were cut back, 2 bases at V and 1 base at J, with 12 bases in the middle. This CDR3 contains 15 residues. Germline V gene data show CDR1 as MGHRA and CDR2 as YSYEKL. CDR3 nucleotides: TGCGCCAGCAGCCAACAGGACTCGGGATCCTACGAGCAGTACTTC. As protein: CASSQQDSGSYEQYF.

The chain uses TRBV19 and TRBJ2-1; D may be TRBD1 (6 bases). There are 14 residues in the CDR3. Looked up from germline, CDR1 is LNHDA and CDR2 is SQIVND (reference sequence). V shed 3 bases and J shed 4 bases, with 10 bases lying between them. The CDR3 DNA reads as TGTGCCAGTAGTATCAGGGGTAGGTACAATGAGCAGTTCTTC. Amino acids: CASSIRGRYNEQFF. The full variable domain, completed using reference TRBV19 and TRBJ2-1, is DGGITQSPKYLFRKEGQNVTLSCEQNLNHDAMYWYRQDPGQGLRLIYYSQIVNDFQKGDIAEGYSVSREKKESFPLTVTSAQKNPTAFYLCASSIRGRYNEQFFGPGTRLTVL.

J is TRBJ2-1 and V is TRBV4-3, with 9 bases fitting TRBD1. The CDR3 is 17 residues long. J lost 5 bases, V lost 1 base, and 9 bases had no gene match. Germline values: CDR1 LGHNA, CDR2 YSLEER. The CDR3 is CASSQVTGGQGHNEQFF. The CDR3 nucleotides are TGCGCCAGCAGCCAAGTAACCGGGGGACAGGGACACAATGAGCAGTTCTTC.